One sample yielded the 14 T cell receptor beta chains listed below, sequenced in a study of blood T cell repertoires in COVID-19. Sequencing used immunoSEQ multiplex PCR; TCRdb keeps in-frame clones, though not all of them. The data contain roughly 150,000 clones, 65% to 90% of them singletons. The sample was peripheral blood. The receptors come from a woman aged 45-59 years with acute or convalescent COVID-19.

J is TRBJ2-7 and V is TRBV11-2; TRBD1 aligns across 10 bases. CDR3 length: 14 residues. Germline V gene lookup returns CDR1 SGHAT and CDR2 FQNNGV. The J segment lost 7 bases and the V segment lost 5 bases, leaving 8 bases of the junction unmatched. The CDR3: CASSLGTGVREQYF. Written as DNA, the CDR3 is TGTGCCAGCAGCCTTGGGACAGGGGTGAGGGAGCAGTACTTC.

The chain links TRBV3-1 (or the pseudogene TRBV3-2) to TRBJ1-5; the D gene is possibly TRBD1 (5 bases). The CDR3 totals 14 residues. Trimming shortened V by 9 bases and J by 3 bases, and 15 bases separated the two germline ends. Germline V lookup: CDR1 LGHDT, CDR2 YNNKEL (reference sequence). The CDR3: CASTSGGVNQPQHF. In DNA form, the CDR3 reads TGTGCCAGTACTTCAGGAGGGGTCAATCAGCCCCAGCATTTT.

The gene calls are TRBV6-1 and TRBJ1-2; tentative D call: TRBD1 (5 bases). This CDR3 has 14 amino acids. Germline CDR1 is MNHNS and CDR2 is SASEGT. V lost 3 bases and J lost 2, with 10 bases in between. The CDR3 DNA follows: TGTGCCAGCAGTGACAGGGATGAGAACTATGGCTACACCTTC. Protein product: CASSDRDENYGYTF.

The chain has TRBV6-6 and TRBJ1-3; D may be TRBD1 (6 bases). Germline V gene lookup returns CDR1 MNHNY and CDR2 SVGAGI (reference sequence). This CDR3 comprises 14 residues. V was trimmed by 5 bases and J by 5 bases, leaving 13 bases between them. The CDR3: CASSLGQSRNTIYF. Written as DNA, the CDR3 is TGTGCCAGCAGTCTCGGACAGAGCAGAAACACCATATATTTT.

This clone is a singleton in its sample. V is TRBV5-1 and J is TRBJ2-7; the match to TRBD2 covers 9 bases. The V and J ends lost 0 bases and 4 bases, in that order; junction bases with no gene match: 5. CDR1 and CDR2 (germline): SGHRS, YFSETQ. CDR3 size: 15 residues. Here the CDR3 DNA reads TGCGCCAGCAGCTTGGCTGTAGCGGGGGAGTACGAGCAGTACTTC. Amino acid sequence: CASSLAVAGEYEQYF.

The chain couples TRBV18 to TRBJ1-5, with TRBD1 matching over 8 bases. The germline CDR1 and CDR2 sequences are KGHSH and LQKENI. The ends lost 6 bases at V and 6 bases at J; junction bases unmatched: 10. CDR3 length: 15 residues. This chain's CDR3 is CASSPTGVVGQPQHF. The CDR3 nucleotides are TGTGCCAGCTCGCCGACAGGGGTTGTCGGTCAGCCCCAGCATTTT.

This clone was found once. This chain joins TRBV12-3 or TRBV12-4 and TRBJ1-1; D may be TRBD1 (6 bases). The CDR3 is 13 residues long. Between the trimmed V and J ends, which lost 8 bases and 6 bases, there was a span of 16 bases. The CDR3 DNA is TGTGCCAGCGGGCGGGGGCAGGCTGCTGAAGCTTTCTTT. Protein sequence: CASGRGQAAEAFF.

This rearrangement joins TRBV7-2 to TRBJ2-3; TRBD2 aligns across 8 bases. Unmatched junction bases numbered 5, after V lost 2 bases and J lost 1 base. Germline assignment: CDR1 SGHTA and CDR2 FQGNSA. The CDR3 consists of 16 residues. In DNA form, the CDR3 reads TGTGCCAGCAGCTTAAGCCCGCGGGGGGGCACAGATACGCAGTATTTT. It encodes CASSLSPRGGTDTQYF. The whole variable domain, remainder taken from reference TRBV7-2 and TRBJ2-3, is GAGVSQSPSNKVTEKGKDVELRCDPISGHTALYWYRQSLGQGLEFLIYFQGNSAPDKSGLPSDRFSAERTGGSVSTLTIQRTQQEDSAVYLCASSLSPRGGTDTQYFGPGTRLTVL.

This sequence joins TRBV2 and TRBJ1-1; no reliable D call. Germline-derived CDR1 and CDR2 are SNHLY and FYNNEI. The CDR3 is 15 amino acids. V lost 5 bases and J 3 bases, leaving 16 bases between the germline ends. In DNA, the CDR3 is TGTGCCAGCAGTTCCCCGGCGCAGGCCCACACTGAAGCTTTCTTT. This translates into CASSSPAQAHTEAFF.

This clone has more than one count but fewer than ten. The chain joins TRBV21-1 to TRBJ2-7; the table's D call of TRBD2 was not tested on the DNA. TRBV21-1 is tagged as a pseudogene. The CDR3 sequence is 14 residues long. CDR3 region: CAREGPAVSYEQYF. The CDR3 DNA reads TGTGCCAGGGAGGGACCGGCTGTATCCTACGAGCAGTACTTC.

The genes are TRBV5-1 and TRBJ2-5; 8 nucleotides match TRBD1. The CDR3 consists of 15 residues. Germline CDR1 and CDR2: SGHRS and YFSETQ. V shed 2 bases, J shed 0 bases, and the junction held 3 bases outside the gene matches. The CDR3 nucleotides are TGCGCCAGCAGCTTACAGACAGGGGACCAAGAGACCCAGTACTTC. Protein product: CASSLQTGDQETQYF.

This chain connects TRBV5-1 to TRBJ2-3; D is ambiguous. The CDR3 runs 14 residues. V lost 3 bases and J 2 bases, leaving 10 bases between the germline ends. Germline V gene sequence: CDR1 SGHRS, CDR2 YFSETQ. The CDR3 DNA follows: TGCGCCAGCAGCTACTTTCCGTCCACAGATACGCAGTATTTT. As protein: CASSYFPSTDTQYF. The full variable domain, its missing parts supplied by reference TRBV5-1 and TRBJ2-3, is KAGVTQTPRYLIKTRGQQVTLSCSPISGHRSVSWYQQTPGQGLQFLFEYFSETQRNKGNFPGRFSGRQFSNSRSEMNVSTLELGDSALYLCASSYFPSTDTQYFGPGTRLTVL.

The V gene is TRBV6-2 or TRBV6-3, the J gene TRBJ1-3, with TRBD1 matching over 10 bases. This CDR3 region has 17 residues. V shed 6 bases, J shed 2 bases, and the junction held 10 bases outside the gene matches. CDR1 and CDR2 from the germline V gene are MNHEY and SVGEGT. Written as DNA, the CDR3 is TGTGCCAGCAGCCCTGACAGGGGGCGATTAACTGGAAACACCATATATTTT. Protein sequence: CASSPDRGRLTGNTIYF.

This clone was counted a single time. The V and J genes are TRBV5-1 and TRBJ2-5; D possibly corresponds to TRBD2 (6 bases). The CDR3 runs 12 residues. V was clipped by 5 bases and J by 3 bases, with 8 bases between them. CDR1 is SGHRS, CDR2 YFSETQ, per germline. The CDR3 region is CASSWGEETQYF. The CDR3 DNA sequence: TGCGCCAGCAGTTGGGGGGAAGAGACCCAGTACTTC. The variable domain in full, with the rest retrieved from reference TRBV5-1 and TRBJ2-5, is KAGVTQTPRYLIKTRGQQVTLSCSPISGHRSVSWYQQTPGQGLQFLFEYFSETQRNKGNFPGRFSGRQFSNSRSEMNVSTLELGDSALYLCASSWGEETQYFGPGTRLLVL.